This T cell receptor (beta chain) was obtained from a study of blood T cell repertoires in COVID-19. Trimming left V 2 bases short and J 7 bases short, with 10 bases between. Germline CDR1 is KGHDR and CDR2 is SFDVKD. The CDR3 length is 14 residues. The data were produced by immunoSEQ multiplex PCR, yet TCRdb's version contains in-frame clones alone and is incomplete. The table records a few hundred thousand clones, approximately 85% of them present only once. This receptor was taken from a woman in her seventies with COVID-19, enrolled during active disease. V usage is TRBV24-1 and J usage is TRBJ2-2; D is possibly TRBD2 (6 bases). The material sequenced was peripheral blood. The CDR3 DNA is TGTGCCACCAGTGATTCTTGGGGACTCGGGGAGCTGTTTTTT. As protein: CATSDSWGLGELFF.